The T cell receptor (beta chain) under discussion was sequenced for a study of T cells in Graves' hyperthyroidism and ophthalmopathy. Study findings and constraints: Model output signaled ophthalmopathy a median 6.5 months ahead of onset.

In this sample, this clonotype turned up many times. Antigen unknown. Amplification targeted TCR beta CDR3 regions from RNA transcripts. First-round RT-PCR with HTBI primers amplified the TCR CDR3 region. TCRdb re-called the multiplex PCR reads through MiXCR, storing one row per CDR3 protein. The table shows some 140,000 distinct CDR3 sequences, with approximately 20% occurring only once. Exclusions: uncontrolled infection, other autoimmune disease, pregnancy, lactation. The source of the PBMCs was less than 12 ml of fresh peripheral blood. The length of the CDR3 is 15 residues. From germline, CDR1 is MNHNS and CDR2 SASEGT. The ends were cut back, 6 bases at V and 6 bases at J, with 18 bases in the middle.

Sequenced input: blood. This rearrangement joins TRBV6-1 to TRBJ1-5; D may be TRBD1 (6 bases). This TCR was sampled from a woman aged 45-65 years with Graves' hyperthyroidism that later progressed to Graves' ophthalmopathy. CDR3 amino acids: CASSAPVTGSQPQHF. The CDR3 DNA reads TGTGCCAGCAGCGCCCCGGTTACAGGGAGTCAGCCCCAGCATTTT.